The rows below give T cell receptor beta chains drawn from one sample of a study of beta chain features in type 1 diabetes. Assay: immunoSEQ multiplex PCR; the TCRdb copy retains only in-frame clones and omits some. Seen here are 150,000 to 200,000 clones, 7.5% to 9.5% observed once, and the top ten hold around 0.5%. The sequenced sample was central memory CD4+ T cells from blood. Receptors were obtained from a woman younger than 35 with type 1 diabetes. Both conserved end residues are part of each CDR3. A D gene is named only where the DNA matches it firmly. Only some rows state a clone size, as once, few, many or a class for expanded clones.

>TRBV9|.|TRBJ1-1|.
TGTGCCAGCAGCGTAGCTAGGGAGGGTGCGGCAGGCGCTTTCTTT
CASSVAREGAAGAFF
>TRBV5-1|TRBD2|TRBJ2-5|few
TGCGCCAGCAGCTCCAGGCCTGCGGGGGGACCTCAAGAGACCCAGTACTTC
CASSSRPAGGPQETQYF
>TRBV14|TRBD2|TRBJ2-1|.
TGTGCCAGCAGCCAAGAGCTGGGACTAGCCAATGAGCAGTTCTTC
CASSQELGLANEQFF
>TRBV27|.|TRBJ2-7|.
TGTGCCAGCAGTTTCCGAGGGCGAGGCGAGCAGTACTTC
CASSFRGRGEQYF
>TRBV11-2|.|TRBJ2-5|few
TGTGCCAGCAGCCCCGGAGATGGAAGAAAAGAGACCCAGTACTTC
CASSPGDGRKETQYF
>TRBV19|TRBD1|TRBJ1-5|few
TGTGCCAGTCTCGGACAGGAGGAACAGCCCCAGCATTTT
CASLGQEEQPQHF
>TRBV18|.|TRBJ2-2|.
TGTGCCAGCTCACGCCAGGGGAACACCGGGGAGCTGTTTTTT
CASSRQGNTGELFF
>TRBV29-1|TRBD1|TRBJ2-1|few
TGCAGCGTTGTGGCCGGGACAGGGATTTATGAGCAGTTCTTC
CSVVAGTGIYEQFF
>TRBV15|.|TRBJ1-5|few
TGTGCCACCAGCAGAGATGCGGGGGGCGGGCAGCCCCAGCATTTT
CATSRDAGGGQPQHF
>TRBV2|.|TRBJ2-7|.
TGTGCCAGCAGTTATTCCTCCGAGCAGTACTTC
CASSYSSEQYF
>TRBV7-2|.|TRBJ1-3|many
TGTGCCAGCAGCCGTAACTCTGGAAACACCATATATTTT
CASSRNSGNTIYF
>TRBV15|TRBD1|TRBJ2-5|few
TGTGCCACCAGCAGATACAGGGGGGAGACCCAGTACTTC
CATSRYRGETQYF
>TRBV1|.|TRBJ1-2|.
TGCACCAGCAGCCAAGATGAGGGGGCGGATGGCTACACCTTC
CTSSQDEGADGYTF
>TRBV11-3|.|TRBJ2-5|.
TGTGCCAGCAGCTTCGGGGAGACCCAGTACTTC
CASSFGETQYF
>TRBV5-1|.|TRBJ2-2|.
TGCGCCAGCAGCCGGGATTCGGGCACCGGGGAGCTGTTTTTT
CASSRDSGTGELFF
>TRBV18|TRBD2|TRBJ2-3|.
TGTGCCAGCTCGCCACAGGGACTAGCGGGAGCTGATACGCAGTATTTT
CASSPQGLAGADTQYF
>TRBV29-1|TRBD1|TRBJ1-2|.
TGCAGCGTTGGGACCGGACAGGGGAATGGCTACACCTTC
CSVGTGQGNGYTF
>TRBV28|TRBD1|TRBJ1-1|.
TGTGCCAGCAGATCAAACAGGGGGAGGAACACTGAAGCTTTCTTT
CASRSNRGRNTEAFF
>TRBV15|TRBD1|TRBJ1-1|.
TGTGCCACCAGCAGGGGGGTAGACAGGGGGCTTGACACTGAAGCTTTCTTT
CATSRGVDRGLDTEAFF
>TRBV6-6|.|TRBJ2-5|.
TGTGCCAGCAGTCCCAGGAAGGAGACCCAGTACTTC
CASSPRKETQYF
>TRBV4-3|TRBD1|TRBJ2-5|.
TGCGCCAGCAGCCCGGGACAGCGAGAAGAGACCCAGTACTTC
CASSPGQREETQYF
>TRBV6-5|.|TRBJ1-2|few
TGTGCCAGCAGTAACAGGGACGGTGGCTACACCTTC
CASSNRDGGYTF
>TRBV4-1|TRBD2|TRBJ2-5|.
TGCGCCAGCAGCCAACTATCAGGACTAGCGCGAGAGACCCAGTACTTC
CASSQLSGLARETQYF
>TRBV25-1|TRBD1|TRBJ2-7|.
TGTGCCAGACTTGGAGAGACAGGGGTCTCTACGGAGCAGTACTTC
CARLGETGVSTEQYF
>TRBV5-4|TRBD1|TRBJ1-1|.
TGTGCCAGCAGCCCGAACAGGGGGAAGGCTTTCTTT
CASSPNRGKAFF
>TRBV19|.|TRBJ2-3|.
TGTGCCAGTGATAGGGGGAGCAGGAGCACAGATACGCAGTATTTT
CASDRGSRSTDTQYF
>TRBV25-1|TRBD2|TRBJ2-6|.
TGTGCCAGCAGTGAGGGGGGGAACCGGGCCAACGTCCTGACTTTC
CASSEGGNRANVLTF
>TRBV15|.|TRBJ1-1|.
TGTGCCACCAGCAGAGCCACAGGGATCAACACTGAAGCTTTCTTT
CATSRATGINTEAFF
>TRBV5-1|TRBD1|TRBJ1-6|.
TGCGCCAGCAGCTTAGGGGGCATGAATAATTCACCCCTCCACTTT
CASSLGGMNNSPLHF
>TRBV5-6|TRBD2|TRBJ2-3|few
TGTGCCAGCAGCAATAGCGGGGGCACAGATACGCAGTATTTT
CASSNSGGTDTQYF
>TRBV10-3|.|TRBJ2-7|.
TGTGCCAGTGGGCCGCAGGGTTCTGGCGAGCAGTACTTC
CASGPQGSGEQYF
>TRBV7-2|.|TRBJ2-3|.
TGTGCCAGCAGCTATGGCAGGGGCACAGATACGCAGTATTTT
CASSYGRGTDTQYF
>TRBV23-1|TRBD1|TRBJ2-7|many
TGCGCCAGCAGTCAACAAGACAGGGGGCATGACGAGCAGTACTTC
CASSQQDRGHDEQYF
>TRBV7-2|TRBD2|TRBJ2-1|.
TGTGCCGGCGGACTAGCGGGCTCCTACAATGAGCAGTTCTTC
CAGGLAGSYNEQFF
>TRBV10-3|TRBD2|TRBJ2-1|few
TGTGCCATCAGTGAGTCAAAGGGACTAGCAAATGAGCAGTTCTTC
CAISESKGLANEQFF
>TRBV5-1|TRBD1|TRBJ2-3|many
TGCGCCAGCAGCCGGGACAGGGACACAGATACGCAGTATTTT
CASSRDRDTDTQYF
>TRBV11-3|TRBD2|TRBJ2-3|.
TGTGCCAGCAGCGCCGGTAGGGAGGGGCGTCGGACAGATACGCAGTATTTT
CASSAGREGRRTDTQYF
>TRBV6-6|.|TRBJ2-1|.
TGTGCCAGCAGTCACCGGACGGGGAAGAATGAGCAGTTCTTC
CASSHRTGKNEQFF
>TRBV28|.|TRBJ1-1|.
TGTGCCAGCAGCCCGATGGGGGGGGCACCGAACACTGAAGCTTTCTTT
CASSPMGGAPNTEAFF
>TRBV4-3|.|TRBJ2-1|few
TGCGCCAGCAGCCAAGAGGGGCTCCACGGGGAGCAGTTCTTC
CASSQEGLHGEQFF
>TRBV9|TRBD2|TRBJ2-3|.
TGTGCCAGCAGCGTAGGGACTAGCGGGGGCGCGGAGGATACGCAGTATTTT
CASSVGTSGGAEDTQYF
>TRBV2|.|TRBJ2-7|.
TGTGCCAGCAGCGCGACAAGAGTATACGAGCAGTACTTC
CASSATRVYEQYF
>TRBV5-1|TRBD1|TRBJ2-5|.
TGCGCCAGCAGCCGCTGGACAGGATACCAAGAGACCCAGTACTTC
CASSRWTGYQETQYF
>TRBV19|.|TRBJ1-4|few
TGTGCCAGTAGTATAGACCCAAGTGCATACCGAGTGAAACTGTTTTTT
CASSIDPSAYRVKLFF
>TRBV19|.|TRBJ2-7|few
TGTGCCAGCGGGTTCACGGGAACCTACGAGCAGTACTTC
CASGFTGTYEQYF
>TRBV11-3|TRBD2|TRBJ2-3|.
TGTGCCAGCAGCCATGGACTAGCAGATACGCAGTATTTT
CASSHGLADTQYF
>TRBV19|.|TRBJ2-5|.
TGTGCCAGTAGCCTGACAGGTGAAGAGACCCAGTACTTC
CASSLTGEETQYF
>TRBV28|.|TRBJ1-1|.
TGTGCCAGCAGCCATCAACAGGACAAAGCTTTCTTT
CASSHQQDKAFF